A single sample is the source of the 15 T cell receptor beta chains below, sequenced in a study of blood T cell repertoires in COVID-19. Data came from immunoSEQ multiplex PCR; TCRdb stores just in-frame clones and leaves some out. Of roughly 280,000 clones in the sample, approximately 86% are singletons; the top ten hold approximately 5.1%. The sample comprised peripheral blood. All receptors derive from an older woman with COVID-19, enrolled during active disease.

The rearrangement uses TRBV28 and TRBJ1-5; maybe TRBD1 (6 bases). Germline lookup yields CDR1 MDHEN and CDR2 SYDVKM. The CDR3 loop spans 13 amino acids. V was cut by 5 bases and J by 5 bases, with 10 bases left in between. The CDR3 reads CASSPNRDQPQHF. For the CDR3, the DNA is TGTGCCAGCAGTCCCAACAGGGATCAGCCCCAGCATTTT. The full variable domain, in which reference TRBV28 and TRBJ1-5 provide the parts outside the CDR3, is DVKVTQSSRYLVKRTGEKVFLECVQDMDHENMFWYRQDPGLGLRLIYFSYDVKMKEKGDIPEGYSVSREKKERFSLILESASTNQTSMYLCASSPNRDQPQHFGDGTRLSIL.

V is TRBV12-3 or TRBV12-4 and J is TRBJ2-3, with a weak D call TRBD2 (6 bases). The CDR3 loop spans 13 amino acids. V was shortened by 5 bases and J by 14 bases, with 20 bases between the two germline ends. CDR3 sequence reads: CASSRARESLTYF. The CDR3 nucleotides read TGTGCCAGCAGTCGAGCCCGGGAGTCGCTTACGTATTTT.

V is TRBV4-3 and J is TRBJ2-7, with 10 bases fitting TRBD1. The CDR3 is 13 amino acids. The germline gives CDR1 LGHNA, CDR2 YSLEER. Unmatched junction bases numbered 3, after V lost 4 bases and J lost 6 bases. CDR3 in DNA: TGCGCCAGCAGCCCCGGGACAGGGGTCGAGCAGTACTTC. Its protein is CASSPGTGVEQYF.

The chain has TRBV28 and TRBJ1-5; D unclear. This CDR3 region has 16 residues. CDR1 MDHEN and CDR2 SYDVKM come from the germline V gene. V gave up 7 bases and J gave up 0 bases, with 16 bases separating them. The CDR3 DNA follows: TGTGCCAGCACCCTGAGGGCAATCGATAGCAATCAGCCCCAGCATTTT. It is translated as CASTLRAIDSNQPQHF.

The chain links TRBV28 to TRBJ2-7; D is perhaps TRBD1 (6 bases). CDR3 length: 13 amino acids. Trimming left V 7 bases short and J 1 base short, with 11 bases between. Germline CDR1 reads MDHEN; CDR2 reads SYDVKM. The CDR3 region has the DNA TGTGCCAGCACGGTGAGGGGGTCCTACGAGCAGTACTTC. As protein: CASTVRGSYEQYF. Full variable domain (missing parts from reference TRBV28 and TRBJ2-7): DVKVTQSSRYLVKRTGEKVFLECVQDMDHENMFWYRQDPGLGLRLIYFSYDVKMKEKGDIPEGYSVSREKKERFSLILESASTNQTSMYLCASTVRGSYEQYFGPGTRLTVT.

The chain uses TRBV10-2 and TRBJ1-1; D is unresolved. Germline V gene data show CDR1 as WSHSY and CDR2 as SAAADI. Deletions cut 5 bases from V and 1 base from J, with 17 bases between. This CDR3 is built from 16 residues. The CDR3 sequence is CASSSTSGVGNTEAFF. The CDR3 bases are TGCGCCAGCAGTAGTACGAGCGGAGTGGGGAACACTGAAGCTTTCTTT.

In the case of this clone: Other nucleotide sequences from this sample produce the same CDR3. This chain links TRBV5-1 with TRBJ1-1, with D unclear. Germline V gives CDR1 SGHRS, CDR2 YFSETQ. This CDR3 region has 13 residues. V gave up 0 bases and J gave up 1 base, with 4 bases separating them. The CDR3 here is CASSLVRNTEAFF. The DNA for the CDR3 is TGCGCCAGCAGCTTGGTCAGGAACACTGAAGCTTTCTTT.

The chain uses TRBV27 and TRBJ1-2; D is unclear. Trimming took 1 base from V and 3 from J, leaving 9 bases between them. This CDR3 region has 14 residues. Germline assignment: CDR1 MNHEY and CDR2 SMNVEV (reference sequence). The CDR3 DNA sequence: TGTGCCAGCAGTTTATTTCCAGGTGACTATGGCTACACCTTC. Its protein is CASSLFPGDYGYTF.

This clone appeared a few times. The rearrangement links TRBV5-1 to TRBJ2-7, with 11 nucleotides matching TRBD2. The CDR3 contains 15 residues. The germline V gene has CDR1 SGHRS and CDR2 YFSETQ. Trimming at V came to 0 bases and at J to 7 bases, leaving 6 bases not matched to a gene. The CDR3, as DNA: TGCGCCAGCAGCTTGGTCACTAGCGGGAGTCGTGAGCAGTACTTC. This sequence encodes CASSLVTSGSREQYF.

The rearrangement links TRBV29-1 to TRBJ1-1, with D tentatively TRBD1 (6 bases). The CDR3 spans 13 residues. V lost 2 bases and J lost 4, with 11 bases in between. Germline V gene sequence: CDR1 SQVTM, CDR2 ANQGSEA. The CDR3 is CSVELRGGTEAFF. In DNA form, the CDR3 reads TGCAGCGTTGAACTGAGGGGGGGCACTGAAGCTTTCTTT. The variable domain in full, with the rest retrieved from reference TRBV29-1 and TRBJ1-1, is SAVISQKPSRDICQRGTSLTIQCQVDSQVTMMFWYRQQPGQSLTLIATANQGSEATYESGFVIDKFPISRPNLTFSTLTVSNMSPEDSSIYLCSVELRGGTEAFFGQGTRLTVV.

The chain employs TRBV24-1 and TRBJ2-2; 8 nucleotides align to TRBD1. Trimming cost V 5 bases and J 4 bases; bases outside gene matches: 14. Germline V gives CDR1 KGHDR, CDR2 SFDVKD. This CDR3 contains 18 residues. CDR3 protein: CATSGQGYGVGVTGELFF. CDR3 DNA: TGTGCCACCAGTGGACAGGGGTATGGAGTAGGAGTCACCGGGGAGCTGTTTTTT.

The chain recombines TRBV28 with TRBJ2-7; a possible D gene is TRBD1 (5 bases). The CDR3 extends over 14 amino acids. Looked up from germline, CDR1 is MDHEN and CDR2 is SYDVKM. V was trimmed by 6 bases and J by 0 bases, leaving 12 bases between them. The CDR3 sequence: CASSLDRISYEQYF. CDR3 nucleotide sequence: TGTGCCAGCAGCCTAGACAGAATCTCCTACGAGCAGTACTTC.

This clone was recorded only once. The chain joins TRBV28 to TRBJ2-3; 8 positions match TRBD2. The ends lost 2 bases at V and 2 bases at J; junction bases unmatched: 6. Germline CDR1 and CDR2: MDHEN and SYDVKM. The CDR3 extends over 16 amino acids. The CDR3: CASSLRRAGATDTQYF. CDR3 sequence (DNA): TGTGCCAGCAGTTTACGTCGAGCGGGAGCCACAGATACGCAGTATTTT.

J is TRBJ2-7 and V is TRBV6-5; TRBD1 matches 9 bases. CDR1 is MNHEY, CDR2 SVGAGI, per germline. CDR3 length: 14 amino acids. J was trimmed by 0 bases and V by 9 bases; bases with no gene match: 6. CDR3 in DNA: TGTGCCAGTTCCGGGACAGGGAGCTCCTACGAGCAGTACTTC. It encodes CASSGTGSSYEQYF.

V gene TRBV4-2 combines with J gene TRBJ2-1; 7 nucleotides line up with TRBD2. Germline lookup yields CDR1 LGHNA and CDR2 YNFKEQ. V was pared by 0 bases and J by 5 bases, with 4 bases of the junction left unmatched. CDR3 length: 15 residues. CDR3 coding DNA: TGTGCCAGCAGCCAAGAGGGCGGGACTAACAATGAGCAGTTCTTC. Translated: CASSQEGGTNNEQFF.